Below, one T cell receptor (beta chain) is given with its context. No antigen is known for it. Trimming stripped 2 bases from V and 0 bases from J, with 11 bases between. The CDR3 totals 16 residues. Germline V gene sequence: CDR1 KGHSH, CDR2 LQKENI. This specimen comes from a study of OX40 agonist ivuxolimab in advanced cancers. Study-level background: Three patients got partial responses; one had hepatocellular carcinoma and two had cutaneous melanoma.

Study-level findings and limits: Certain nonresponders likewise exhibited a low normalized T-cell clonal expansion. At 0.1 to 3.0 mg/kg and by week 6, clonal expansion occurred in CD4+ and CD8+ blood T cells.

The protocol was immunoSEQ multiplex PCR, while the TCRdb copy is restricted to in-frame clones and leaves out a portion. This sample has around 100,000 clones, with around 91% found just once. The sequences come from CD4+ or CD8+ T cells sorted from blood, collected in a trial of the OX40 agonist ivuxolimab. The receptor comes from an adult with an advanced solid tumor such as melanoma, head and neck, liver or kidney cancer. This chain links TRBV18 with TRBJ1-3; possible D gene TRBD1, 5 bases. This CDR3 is CASSPRTMDSGNTIYF. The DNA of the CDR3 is TGTGCCAGCTCACCAAGGACAATGGACTCTGGAAACACCATATATTTT.